This T cell receptor (beta chain) stems from a study of OX40 agonist ivuxolimab in advanced cancers. V was cut by 2 bases and J by 0 bases, with 7 bases left in between. This CDR3 comprises 14 residues. Germline-derived CDR1 and CDR2 are LNHNV and YYDKDF (reference sequence). The method was immunoSEQ multiplex PCR; TCRdb's version includes in-frame clones alone and lacks a portion of them. Of roughly 50,000 clones in the sample, about 84% were seen once. The sequenced sample was CD4+ or CD8+ T cells sorted from blood, obtained in a trial of the OX40 agonist ivuxolimab. The genes are TRBV15 and TRBJ1-2, with D maybe TRBD1 (5 bases). This receptor was taken from an adult with an advanced solid tumor such as melanoma, head and neck, liver or kidney cancer. The CDR3 coding sequence is TGTGCCACCAGCAGAAGGGGAACTAACTATGGCTACACCTTC. This encodes CATSRRGTNYGYTF.